This entry lists 17 T cell receptor beta chains sequenced from one sample in a study of radiotherapy plus CTLA-4 blockade in lung cancer. Assay: immunoSEQ multiplex PCR; the TCRdb copy retains only in-frame clones and omits some. Among about 94,000 clones, approximately 80% were seen once, and the ten largest hold more than 20%. The sequencing here drew on peripheral blood, taken from a patient treated with radiotherapy plus ipilimumab. These TCRs come from a human donor with non-small cell lung cancer that progressed on radiotherapy plus ipilimumab.

The rearrangement links TRBV28 to TRBJ2-7; maybe TRBD2 (6 bases). The germline CDR1 and CDR2 sequences are MDHEN and SYDVKM. This CDR3 is 14 amino acids long. V lost 5 bases and J lost 7, with 18 bases in between. As DNA, the CDR3 is TGTGCCAGCAGTCCTCCTAGCGAACTAGGAGAGCAGTACTTC. The encoded protein is CASSPPSELGEQYF.

The chain is built from TRBV5-1 and TRBJ2-3; D call uncertain. The V end was cut by 9 bases, the J end by 2 bases, with 13 bases between. CDR1 and CDR2 (germline): SGHRS, YFSETQ. The CDR3 is made up of 13 amino acids. The CDR3 DNA sequence: TGCGCCACCAGAGCCCCCGCCACAGATACGCAGTATTTT. Protein: CATRAPATDTQYF.

In this sample, this clone turned up once. V is TRBV28 and J is TRBJ1-5; D is possibly TRBD1 (6 bases). Germline V CDR1 and CDR2: MDHEN, SYDVKM. Trimming removed 8 bases at V and 0 bases at J, with 17 bases between. CDR3 length: 16 residues. CDR3 DNA: TGTGCCAGCCTACCGTGGGTACAGGGTAGCAATCAGCCCCAGCATTTT. Protein sequence: CASLPWVQGSNQPQHF.

The chain joins TRBV5-6 to TRBJ1-2, with 7 bases fitting TRBD1. Germline V lookup: CDR1 SGHDT, CDR2 YYEEEE. The CDR3 has 16 residues. V lost 4 bases, J lost 2 bases, and 11 bases stayed unmatched. CDR3 coding DNA: TGTGCCAGCAGCCCGGCCGGCAGGGGGGTAAACTATGGCTACACCTTC. Amino acids: CASSPAGRGVNYGYTF.

This clone was recorded only once. The chain links TRBV28 to TRBJ2-1; D ambiguous. The CDR3 is made up of 12 amino acids. The ends were cut back, 7 bases at V and 5 bases at J, with 9 bases in the middle. Germline CDR1 and CDR2: MDHEN and SYDVKM. CDR3 residues: CASISPNNEQFF. In DNA form, the CDR3 reads TGTGCCAGCATTTCTCCTAACAATGAGCAGTTCTTC.

The J gene is TRBJ1-3, the V gene TRBV30; tentatively, D is TRBD1 (5 bases). The CDR3 loop spans 15 amino acids. Germline CDR1 reads GTSNPN; CDR2 reads SVGIG (reference sequence). V shed 0 bases and J shed 3 bases, with 12 bases lying between them. The CDR3 region has the DNA TGTGCCTGGAGTGTACAATTGGGGCTTGGAAACACCATATATTTT. Its protein is CAWSVQLGLGNTIYF.

The chain carries TRBV27 and TRBJ1-1; D is undetermined. Per germline, CDR1 MNHEY and CDR2 SMNVEV (reference sequence). V was shortened by 8 bases and J by 1 base, with 14 bases between the two germline ends. The CDR3 has 14 amino acids. CDR3 DNA sequence: TGTGCCAGCCTCAAGATGATCGGGAACACTGAAGCTTTCTTT. It yields the protein CASLKMIGNTEAFF.

V gene TRBV9 combines with J gene TRBJ2-2; D not certain. CDR3 length equals 14 residues. The germline V and J ends were trimmed by 1 base and 3 bases, with 7 bases remaining between them. Germline V gene lookup returns CDR1 SGDLS and CDR2 YYNGEE. The CDR3 here is CASSVLRDTGELFF. The CDR3 region has the DNA TGTGCCAGCAGCGTATTAAGGGACACCGGGGAGCTGTTTTTT.

This chain links TRBV6-1 with TRBJ1-1; weak D call: TRBD1 (5 bases). The CDR3 loop spans 14 amino acids. Between the trimmed V and J ends, which lost 6 bases and 4 bases, there was a span of 15 bases. Germline V gene lookup returns CDR1 MNHNS and CDR2 SASEGT. CDR3 protein: CASRGTEDLTEAFF. CDR3 DNA sequence: TGTGCCAGCAGAGGGACCGAGGACCTCACTGAAGCTTTCTTT.

This clone showed up just once. This chain links TRBV9 with TRBJ2-2; tentatively, D is TRBD2 (5 bases). The germline gives CDR1 SGDLS, CDR2 YYNGEE. Trimming removed 0 bases from V and 2 bases from J, with 11 bases in between. This CDR3 spans 16 amino acids. The CDR3 region is CASSVDSGINTGELFF. The CDR3 bases are TGTGCCAGCAGCGTAGATTCCGGGATCAACACCGGGGAGCTGTTTTTT.

The sample holds one count of this clone. The CDR3, as DNA: TGCGCCAGCAGTGTGGCCGATCTGTCCTACAATGAGCAGTTCTTC. This translates into CASSVADLSYNEQFF. J is TRBJ2-1 and V is TRBV5-1, with D unclear. The germline V and J ends were trimmed by 5 bases and 1 base, with 13 bases remaining between them. The CDR3 runs 15 residues. The germline gives CDR1 SGHRS, CDR2 YFSETQ.

CDR3 bases: TGTGCCAGCAGTGAGCCGGGACAGGGGGCGAACATTCAGTACTTC. Translated, it gives CASSEPGQGANIQYF. This chain uses TRBV6-1 with TRBJ2-4; 12 nucleotides line up with TRBD1. The CDR3 has 15 residues. The V gene's germline CDR1 is MNHNS and CDR2 SASEGT. Trimming removed 3 bases from V and 7 bases from J; junction bases left unmatched: 4.

The chain is built from TRBV28 and TRBJ2-5; the D call may be TRBD1 or TRBD2 (7 bases each). Deletions cut 3 bases from V and 5 bases from J, with 16 bases between. Germline lookup yields CDR1 MDHEN and CDR2 SYDVKM. The CDR3 sequence is 15 residues long. This CDR3 is CASSLAGAGGETQYF. The CDR3 DNA follows: TGTGCCAGCAGTTTGGCGGGGGCAGGGGGTGAGACCCAGTACTTC.

The chain is built from TRBV6-1 and TRBJ2-7; 8 nucleotides line up with TRBD2. V lost 4 bases, J lost 0 bases, and 11 bases stayed unmatched. Germline V gene lookup returns CDR1 MNHNS and CDR2 SASEGT. The CDR3 consists of 17 residues. The DNA of the CDR3 is TGTGCCAGCAGTGCGGAGCGGACTAGCTTTTCCTCCTACGAGCAGTACGTC. This gives the protein CASSAERTSFSSYEQYV.

Concerning this clone: Other DNA sequences of this sample code for an identical CDR3. V is TRBV30 and J is TRBJ2-7; D possibly corresponds to TRBD2 (7 bases). The germline V gene has CDR1 GTSNPN and CDR2 SVGIG (reference sequence). The V and J ends lost 1 base and 4 bases respectively, with 11 bases between them. This CDR3 contains 13 residues. The DNA of the CDR3 is TGTGCCTGGAGTGGAGGGGGGGGGTACGAGCAGTACTTC. Its translation: CAWSGGGGYEQYF.

The chain carries TRBV15 and TRBJ1-5, with D unclear. The length of the CDR3 is 13 residues. In germline, CDR1 is LNHNV, CDR2 YYDKDF (reference sequence). V gave up 0 bases and J gave up 7 bases, with 7 bases separating them. CDR3 bases: TGTGCCACCAGCAGAGATCCGAAGCAGCCCCAGCATTTT. Amino acids: CATSRDPKQPQHF.

In nucleotides, the CDR3 is TGTGCCAGCAGCTTAGGACGGGACTATGGCTACACCTTC. This translates into CASSLGRDYGYTF. The chain employs TRBV7-3 and TRBJ1-2; D gene ambiguous. V lost 2 bases and J 3 bases, leaving 7 bases between the germline ends. Germline loops: CDR1 SGHTA, CDR2 FQGTGA. The CDR3 has 13 amino acids.